This T cell receptor (beta chain) was recorded in a study of blood T cell repertoires in COVID-19. Germline V lookup: CDR1 LNHDA, CDR2 SQIVND (reference sequence). V dropped 5 bases and J dropped 7; count of bases not matched to a gene: 7. The CDR3 is 15 amino acids. The assay was immunoSEQ multiplex PCR, and TCRdb's table has in-frame clones only and misses some. The profile shows a few hundred thousand clones, about 83% of them singletons. Sequenced input: peripheral blood. This receptor was identified in a woman under 40 with COVID-19, enrolled during active disease. The chain links TRBV19 to TRBJ1-6, with 8 bases aligning to TRBD1. Here the CDR3 reads CASSGRDRQNSPLHF. DNA for the CDR3: TGTGCCAGTAGTGGGAGGGACAGGCAAAATTCACCCCTCCACTTT.